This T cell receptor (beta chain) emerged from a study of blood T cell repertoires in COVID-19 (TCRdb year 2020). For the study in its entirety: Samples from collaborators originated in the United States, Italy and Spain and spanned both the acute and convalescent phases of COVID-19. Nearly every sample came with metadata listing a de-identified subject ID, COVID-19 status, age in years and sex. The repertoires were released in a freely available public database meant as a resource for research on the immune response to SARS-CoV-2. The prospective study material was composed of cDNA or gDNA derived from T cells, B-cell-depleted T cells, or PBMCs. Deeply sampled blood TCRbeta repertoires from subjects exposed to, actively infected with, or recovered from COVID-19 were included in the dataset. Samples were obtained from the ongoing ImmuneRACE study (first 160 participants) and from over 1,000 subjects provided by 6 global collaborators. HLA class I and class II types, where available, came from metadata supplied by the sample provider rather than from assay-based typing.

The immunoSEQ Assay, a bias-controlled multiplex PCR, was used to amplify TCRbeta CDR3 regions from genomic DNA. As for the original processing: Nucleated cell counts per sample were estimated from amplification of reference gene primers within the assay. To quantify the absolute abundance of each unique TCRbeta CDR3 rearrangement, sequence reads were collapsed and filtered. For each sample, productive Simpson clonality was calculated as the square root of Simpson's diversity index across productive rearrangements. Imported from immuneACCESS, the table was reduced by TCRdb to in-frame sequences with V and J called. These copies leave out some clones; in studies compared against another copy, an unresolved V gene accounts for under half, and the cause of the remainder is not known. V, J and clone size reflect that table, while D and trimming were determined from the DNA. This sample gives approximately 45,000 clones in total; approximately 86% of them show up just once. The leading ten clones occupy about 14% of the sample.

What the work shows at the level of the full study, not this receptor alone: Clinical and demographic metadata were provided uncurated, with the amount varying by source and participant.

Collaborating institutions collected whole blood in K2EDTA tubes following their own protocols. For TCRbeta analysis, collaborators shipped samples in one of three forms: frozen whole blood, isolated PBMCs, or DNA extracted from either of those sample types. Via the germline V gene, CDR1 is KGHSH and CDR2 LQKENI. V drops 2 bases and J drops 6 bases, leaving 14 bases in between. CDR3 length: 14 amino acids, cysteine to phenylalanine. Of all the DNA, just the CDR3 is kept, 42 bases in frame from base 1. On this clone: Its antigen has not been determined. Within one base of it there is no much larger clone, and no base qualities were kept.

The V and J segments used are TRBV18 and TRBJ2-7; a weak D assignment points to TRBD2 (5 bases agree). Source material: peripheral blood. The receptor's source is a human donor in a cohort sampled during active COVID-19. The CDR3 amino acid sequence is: CASSPIREIPEQYF. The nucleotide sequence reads TGTGCCAGCTCACCAATACGGGAAATCCCCGAGCAGTACTTC.